This T cell receptor (beta chain) was sequenced in a study of T-cell reconstitution after alpha-beta-depleted transplantation in children. Unique molecular identifiers were used to barcode this TCRbeta library. TCRdb processed the PCR reads anew with MiXCR; each CDR3 protein has one entry. The sample records about 640,000 distinct CDR3 sequences, about an eighth being singletons. The receptor was isolated from a male patient aged 10 to 17 who had a stem cell transplant for acute myeloid leukemia, so the T cells may come from the graft donor. Sequenced material: PBMCs, mostly from graft donor cells, taken 360 days after TCRalphabeta/CD19-depleted stem cell transplant.

Here the CDR3 DNA reads TGTGCCAGCAGCTTAAAGAGTTGGCAGCAAGAGACCCAGTACTTC. Protein product: CASSLKSWQQETQYF. V is TRBV7-8 and J is TRBJ2-5; no firm D call. Per the germline V gene, CDR1 is SGHVS and CDR2 is FQNEAQ. The V end was cut by 2 bases, the J end by 2 bases, with 12 bases between. CDR3 length: 15 residues.